This entry concerns a single TCR beta chain. The source of the sample is a study of blood T cell repertoires in COVID-19. Study background: Sites across the United States, Italy and Spain contributed samples from acute and convalescent COVID-19. In each case, the material was cDNA or gDNA derived from T cells, B-cell-depleted T cells, or PBMCs.

Original processing methods: Amplification of reference gene primers provided the estimated nucleated cell counts. Sequencing used immunoSEQ multiplex PCR; TCRdb keeps in-frame clones, though not all of them. The V and J calls and clone size come from that table; D and trimming were worked out from the DNA. The sample lists some 100,000 clones; 70% to 90% were seen once. The CDR3 contains 13 residues. The germline V and J ends were trimmed by 4 bases and 6 bases, with 10 bases remaining between them. Germline CDR1 is SGHTS and CDR2 is YDEGEE. V usage is TRBV5-8 and J usage is TRBJ2-2; D not resolved. The TCR originated in a man aged 50-60 years with active or convalescent COVID-19. The sequenced material came from peripheral blood. The CDR3 spells CASSMSRPGELFF. DNA of the CDR3: TGTGCCAGCAGCATGTCTAGACCCGGGGAGCTGTTTTTT.